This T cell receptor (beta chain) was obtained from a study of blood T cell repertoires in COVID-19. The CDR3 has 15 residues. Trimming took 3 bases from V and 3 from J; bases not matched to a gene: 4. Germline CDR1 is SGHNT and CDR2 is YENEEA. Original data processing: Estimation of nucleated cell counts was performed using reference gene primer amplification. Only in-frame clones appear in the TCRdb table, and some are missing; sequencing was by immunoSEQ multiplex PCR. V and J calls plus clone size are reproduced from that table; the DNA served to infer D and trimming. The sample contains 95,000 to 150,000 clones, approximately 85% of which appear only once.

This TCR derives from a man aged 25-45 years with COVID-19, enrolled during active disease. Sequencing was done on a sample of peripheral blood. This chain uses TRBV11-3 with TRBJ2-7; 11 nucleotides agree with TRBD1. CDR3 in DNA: TGTGCCAGCAGCTTCCGGACAGGGGGCAGCTACGAGCAGTACTTC. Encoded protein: CASSFRTGGSYEQYF.